The 29 T cell receptor beta chains below were found in one sample sequenced in a study of identical twins. TCRdb called the 5' RACE reads again in MiXCR, with one record for every CDR3 protein. The table includes 700,000 or so distinct CDR3 sequences, over 20% detected once. These sequences were also reported in another study, on T cells expressing NK-cell markers.

The sample comprised PBMCs. The origin of the receptors is a woman aged 18-29 years in good health.

The gene calls are TRBV10-3 and TRBJ2-5; no clear D. V lost 5 bases and J lost 4, with 17 bases in between. The CDR3 is made up of 15 amino acids. CDR1 and CDR2 (germline): ENHRY, SYGVKD. The DNA for the CDR3 is TGTGCCATCAGTAGTTCAATGCGGCCTTCAGAGACCCAGTACTTC. Its protein product is CAISSSMRPSETQYF.

The J gene is TRBJ1-1, the V gene TRBV12-3 or TRBV12-4, with D possibly TRBD1 on 5 matching bases. CDR3 length equals 15 residues. Trimming pared 5 bases from V and 4 bases from J, leaving 17 bases between. CDR3 amino acids: CASSPLGGGATEAFF. The CDR3, as DNA: TGTGCCAGCAGTCCTCTTGGGGGGGGAGCCACTGAAGCTTTCTTT.

This clonotype showed up just a few times. This chain links TRBV5-1 with TRBJ1-6; possible D gene TRBD1, 6 bases. Looked up from germline, CDR1 is SGHRS and CDR2 is YFSETQ. The CDR3 runs to 14 residues. V lost 0 bases, J lost 5 bases, and 6 bases lay in between. CDR3 region: CASSLDRDNSPLHF. CDR3 DNA sequence: TGCGCCAGCAGCTTGGACAGGGATAATTCACCCCTCCACTTT.

The rearrangement joins TRBV20-1 to TRBJ2-7; tentatively, D is TRBD2 (6 bases). Germline V lookup: CDR1 DFQATT, CDR2 SNEGSKA (reference sequence). Trimming cost V 1 base and J 0 bases, with 13 bases left between them. The CDR3 covers 15 residues. In DNA, the CDR3 is TGCAGTGCTAGAGCCCGGGGAGCGGGCTCCTACGAGCAGTACTTC. Its translation: CSARARGAGSYEQYF.

This clonotype was recorded at least ten times. The rearrangement uses TRBV15 and TRBJ2-3; 11 bases align to TRBD2. CDR3 length equals 16 residues. V shed 1 base, J shed 3 bases, and the junction held 3 bases outside the gene matches. CDR1 and CDR2 (germline): LNHNV, YYDKDF (reference sequence). The CDR3 sequence: CATSRGRLAGTDTQYF. The CDR3 region has the DNA TGTGCCACCAGCAGAGGGAGACTAGCGGGGACAGATACGCAGTATTTT.

In this sample, this clonotype turned up a few times. The chain employs TRBV20-1 and TRBJ1-1; 8 positions agree with TRBD1. The length of the CDR3 is 14 residues. From germline, CDR1 is DFQATT and CDR2 SNEGSKA (reference sequence). CDR3 residues: CVFRTGQVLTEAFF. CDR3 nucleotides: TGCGTATTTCGGACAGGGCAAGTCCTAACTGAAGCTTTCTTT.

In this sample, this clonotype turned up many times. The rearrangement links TRBV3-1 to TRBJ1-4; 7 bases are shared with TRBD1. The V and J ends lost 1 base and 7 bases, in that order; junction bases with no gene match: 6. The CDR3 is made up of 15 amino acids. Germline-derived CDR1 and CDR2 are LGHDT and YNNKEL (reference sequence). DNA for the CDR3: TGTGCCAGCAGCCAAGTGGAAGGGGGCTTTGAAAAACTGTTTTTT. It encodes CASSQVEGGFEKLFF.

This chain links TRBV20-1 with TRBJ2-7; 12 bases agree with TRBD2. The V and J ends lost 4 bases and 0 bases, in that order; junction bases with no gene match: 7. The CDR3 runs 16 residues. Germline-derived CDR1 and CDR2 are DFQATT and SNEGSKA (reference sequence). The CDR3 DNA reads as TGCAGTGCTACGACTAGCGGGGGCTCTAGCTCCTACGAGCAGTACTTC. Translation gives CSATTSGGSSSYEQYF.

The sample holds a few counts of this clonotype. The chain has TRBV20-1 and TRBJ1-1; TRBD1 aligns across 7 bases. Germline CDR1 and CDR2: DFQATT and SNEGSKA (reference sequence). V shed 6 bases and J 2 bases; nucleotides not matched to a gene: 9. This CDR3 comprises 14 residues. The CDR3 spells CSAHLGQANTEAFF. The CDR3 nucleotides are TGCAGTGCCCATCTTGGACAGGCTAACACTGAAGCTTTCTTT.

This clonotype was counted a few times. J is TRBJ1-3 and V is TRBV11-2; D possibly corresponds to TRBD1 (5 bases). The CDR3 length is 17 residues. V lost 3 bases and J 4 bases, leaving 19 bases between the germline ends. CDR1 is SGHAT, CDR2 FQNNGV, per germline. CDR3 sequence: CASSFPTGDWGGNTIYF. The CDR3, as DNA: TGTGCCAGCAGCTTCCCCACCGGGGACTGGGGAGGAAACACCATATATTTT.

The V gene is TRBV18, the J gene TRBJ1-5, with D uncertain. This CDR3 contains 13 residues. The germline V gene encodes CDR1 KGHSH and CDR2 LQKENI. The ends were cut back, 8 bases at V and 7 bases at J, with 15 bases in the middle. The CDR3 here is CASQPAGNQPQHF. CDR3 in DNA: TGTGCCAGCCAACCCGCGGGGAACCAGCCCCAGCATTTT.

The DNA for the CDR3 is TGTGCCAGCAGTTCGGCGGGAGCCGCGGCAGATACGCAGTATTTT. Translation gives CASSSAGAAADTQYF. This sequence joins TRBV12-3 or TRBV12-4 and TRBJ2-3, with TRBD2 matching over 7 bases. J lost 4 bases, V lost 4 bases, and 8 bases had no gene match. There are 15 residues in the CDR3.

The J gene is TRBJ2-7, the V gene TRBV3-1; either TRBD1 or TRBD2 may fit D (5 bases each). V lost 1 base and J 4 bases, leaving 20 bases between the germline ends. The germline V gene encodes CDR1 LGHDT and CDR2 YNNKEL (reference sequence). The CDR3 has 17 residues. DNA for the CDR3: TGTGCCAGCAGCCAAGGCCTCCGGGACCGTACCAGGTACGAGCAGTACTTC. Its translation is CASSQGLRDRTRYEQYF.

This chain connects TRBV29-1 to TRBJ2-3, with D unclear. CDR1 and CDR2 from the germline V gene are SQVTM and ANQGSEA. Trimming removed 1 base from V and 1 base from J, with 9 bases in between. This CDR3 comprises 14 residues. The CDR3 DNA follows: TGCAGCGTTGAAGGCGACACTCGCACAGATACGCAGTATTTT. This gives the protein CSVEGDTRTDTQYF.

This clonotype turned up a few times. The rearrangement joins TRBV12-3 or TRBV12-4 to TRBJ1-2; D gene unclear. CDR3 length: 12 amino acids. V shed 2 bases and J shed 5 bases, with 6 bases lying between them. The DNA of the CDR3 is TGTGCCAGCAGTTTAAGGGTGTATGGCTACACCTTC. Its translation is CASSLRVYGYTF.

This clonotype was seen ten or more times. The V call is TRBV20-1, the J call TRBJ2-3; 11 bases map to TRBD2. The germline V gene encodes CDR1 DFQATT and CDR2 SNEGSKA (reference sequence). The CDR3 covers 15 residues. V dropped 0 bases and J dropped 4; count of bases not matched to a gene: 3. CDR3 loop: CSARDASGGPDTQYF. The CDR3 region has the DNA TGCAGTGCTAGAGACGCTAGCGGGGGGCCAGATACGCAGTATTTT.

This clonotype was found many times. The V call is TRBV9, the J call TRBJ2-7; possible D gene TRBD1, 6 bases. The CDR3 contains 15 residues. Between the trimmed V and J ends, which lost 5 bases and 2 bases, there was a span of 17 bases. Germline lookup yields CDR1 SGDLS and CDR2 YYNGEE. The CDR3 bases are TGTGCCAGCAGTAAAACCGGGACAACGGCCTACGAGCAGTACTTC. Translating it yields CASSKTGTTAYEQYF.

The chain joins TRBV27 to TRBJ2-3, with 9 positions matching TRBD1. Per germline, CDR1 MNHEY and CDR2 SMNVEV (reference sequence). CDR3 length: 16 amino acids. Trimming at V came to 3 bases and at J to 4 bases, leaving 8 bases not matched to a gene. CDR3 loop: CASSFLSTGGADTQYF. The CDR3 coding sequence is TGTGCCAGCAGTTTTTTATCAACAGGGGGCGCAGATACGCAGTATTTT.

This clonotype was picked up a small number of times. The rearrangement links TRBV27 to TRBJ2-2; TRBD1 matches 9 bases. The CDR3 totals 15 residues. After removal of 6 bases from V and 5 bases from J, the junction contained 7 bases not matched to a gene. Germline V gene data show CDR1 as MNHEY and CDR2 as SMNVEV (reference sequence). CDR3 nucleotide sequence: TGTGCCAGCAGCCTAACCGGGACAGGGACCGGGGAGCTGTTTTTT. Translated: CASSLTGTGTGELFF.

The sample holds a few counts of this clonotype. Here the CDR3 reads CASSGGLRGETQYF. CDR3 DNA sequence: TGTGCCAGCAGCGGGGGACTGAGGGGGGAGACCCAGTACTTC. The rearrangement uses TRBV4-2 and TRBJ2-5, with D possibly called TRBD1 or TRBD2 (6 bases each). Germline lookup yields CDR1 LGHNA and CDR2 YNFKEQ. Trimming took 5 bases from V and 5 from J, leaving 15 bases between them. The CDR3 totals 14 residues.

The chain joins TRBV20-1 to TRBJ2-1; 7 positions match TRBD2. Germline lookup yields CDR1 DFQATT and CDR2 SNEGSKA (reference sequence). The CDR3 is made up of 15 amino acids. J lost 3 bases, V lost 0 bases, and 5 bases had no gene match. The CDR3 here is CSARDEGRGYNEQFF. Here the CDR3 DNA reads TGCAGTGCTAGAGATGAGGGGAGGGGCTACAATGAGCAGTTCTTC.

This clonotype was seen only a few times. V and J are TRBV12-3 or TRBV12-4 and TRBJ1-2; a weak D match, TRBD1 (5 bases). This CDR3 is built from 13 residues. The ends were cut back, 7 bases at V and 1 base at J, with 10 bases in the middle. The CDR3 DNA reads TGTGCCAGCAAAGGGACTAATAACTATGGCTACACCTTC. Translated: CASKGTNNYGYTF.

This clonotype was picked up a small number of times. V gene TRBV20-1 combines with J gene TRBJ2-5; 7 bases agree with TRBD2. With 3 bases clipped from V and 5 bases from J, the junction kept 9 bases outside the gene matches. CDR1 and CDR2 (germline): DFQATT, SNEGSKA (reference sequence). The CDR3 length is 14 residues. Written as DNA, the CDR3 is TGCAGTGCTAGCCCCAGCGGGGTGGGGGAGACCCAGTACTTC. Residues: CSASPSGVGETQYF.

A few counts support this clonotype. V is TRBV15 and J is TRBJ1-6; D remains ambiguous. V lost 1 base to trimming and J lost 10 bases, with 11 bases between them. This CDR3 is built from 14 residues. CDR1 LNHNV and CDR2 YYDKDF come from the germline V gene (reference sequence). The CDR3 DNA reads as TGTGCCACCAGCAGAGGTGAAGGGCTGTCACCCCTCCACTTT. Amino acids: CATSRGEGLSPLHF. The entire variable domain, with the rest obtained from reference TRBV15 and TRBJ1-6, is as follows: DAMVIQNPRYQVTQFGKPVTLSCSQTLNHNVMYWYQQKSSQAPKLLFHYYDKDFNNEADTPDNFQSRRPNTSFCFLDIRSPGLGDTAMYLCATSRGEGLSPLHFGNGTRLTVT.

This clonotype occurred a few times. The chain combines TRBV7-9 with TRBJ2-2, with D perhaps TRBD2 (6 bases). This CDR3 contains 14 residues. Germline-derived CDR1 and CDR2 are SEHNR and FQNEAQ (reference sequence). Trimming shortened V by 10 bases and J by 6 bases, and 18 bases separated the two germline ends. DNA for the CDR3: TGTGCCATTGCGACGGGGGATTGGGCCGGGGAGCTGTTTTTT. Translated, it gives CAIATGDWAGELFF. Using reference TRBV7-9 and TRBJ2-2 for the parts outside the CDR3, the full variable domain is DTGVSQNPRHKITKRGQNVTFRCDPISEHNRLYWYRQTLGQGPEFLTYFQNEAQLEKSRLLSDRFSAERPKGSFSTLEIQRTEQGDSAMYLCAIATGDWAGELFFGEGSRLTVL.

Regarding this clonotype: Without the conserved terminal phenylalanine or tryptophan, this CDR3 likely stems from a read error. Because the CDR3's place on the DNA is in doubt, the DNA is left out and the CDR3 is given as listed by TCRdb. The chain carries TRBV21-1 and TRBJ2-5; TRBD1, the table's D call, was not compared with the DNA. TRBV21-1 represents a pseudogene. Including both end residues, the CDR3 is 10 amino acids long. CDR3 sequence reads: CASSPRDGLV.

This clonotype has only a few counts. This chain joins TRBV9 and TRBJ1-5; no firm D call. Germline CDR1 SGDLS, CDR2 YYNGEE. CDR3 length: 13 residues. Trimming pared 1 base from V and 4 bases from J, leaving 6 bases between. The CDR3 is CASSVRLNQPQHF. The CDR3 DNA reads TGTGCCAGCAGCGTACGTTTAAATCAGCCCCAGCATTTT.

This clonotype was seen only once. The J gene is TRBJ2-4, the V gene TRBV4-2; D possibly corresponds to TRBD2 (5 bases). Germline V gene data show CDR1 as LGHNA and CDR2 as YNFKEQ. V was clipped by 3 bases and J by 7 bases, with 19 bases between them. The CDR3 loop spans 16 amino acids. CDR3 region: CASSQMKETIWNIQYF. The CDR3 DNA reads TGTGCCAGCAGCCAGATGAAAGAGACTATATGGAACATTCAGTACTTC.

Comment on this clonotype: One junction end disagrees with the germline gene, perhaps due to a read error. J is TRBJ2-5 and V is TRBV7-8; D not certain. The CDR3 runs 12 residues. Germline values: CDR1 SGHVS, CDR2 FQNEAQ. CDR3 sequence reads: CASSLRAFTADF. The CDR3 coding sequence is TGTGCCAGCAGCTTGCGTGCCTTCACCGCCGACTTC.